Sequencing of this TCR beta chain was carried out in a study of blood T cell repertoires in COVID-19. About the study: The United States, Italy and Spain were the sources of the acute and convalescent COVID-19 samples. T cells, B-cell-depleted T cells, or PBMCs supplied cDNA or gDNA.

Per the original data handling: From reference gene primer amplification, estimates of nucleated cell counts were derived. Clones were read by immunoSEQ multiplex PCR, and TCRdb kept only the in-frame ones, dropping some. That table supplies the V and J calls and clone size; D and trimming were determined from the DNA. The sample lists hundreds of thousands of clones; around 86% were seen once. CDR1 and CDR2 from the germline V gene are SGHTA and FQGNSA. Trimming cost V 3 bases and J 0 bases, with 15 bases left between them. CDR3 length: 16 amino acids. The chain has TRBV7-2 and TRBJ2-7; perhaps TRBD2 as D (6 bases). The specimen was peripheral blood. This receptor was identified in a young woman who had recovered from COVID-19. Here the CDR3 DNA reads TGTGCCAGCAGCTTGTCCTGGTCTAGCGTCTCCTACGAGCAGTACTTC. Amino acids: CASSLSWSSVSYEQYF.